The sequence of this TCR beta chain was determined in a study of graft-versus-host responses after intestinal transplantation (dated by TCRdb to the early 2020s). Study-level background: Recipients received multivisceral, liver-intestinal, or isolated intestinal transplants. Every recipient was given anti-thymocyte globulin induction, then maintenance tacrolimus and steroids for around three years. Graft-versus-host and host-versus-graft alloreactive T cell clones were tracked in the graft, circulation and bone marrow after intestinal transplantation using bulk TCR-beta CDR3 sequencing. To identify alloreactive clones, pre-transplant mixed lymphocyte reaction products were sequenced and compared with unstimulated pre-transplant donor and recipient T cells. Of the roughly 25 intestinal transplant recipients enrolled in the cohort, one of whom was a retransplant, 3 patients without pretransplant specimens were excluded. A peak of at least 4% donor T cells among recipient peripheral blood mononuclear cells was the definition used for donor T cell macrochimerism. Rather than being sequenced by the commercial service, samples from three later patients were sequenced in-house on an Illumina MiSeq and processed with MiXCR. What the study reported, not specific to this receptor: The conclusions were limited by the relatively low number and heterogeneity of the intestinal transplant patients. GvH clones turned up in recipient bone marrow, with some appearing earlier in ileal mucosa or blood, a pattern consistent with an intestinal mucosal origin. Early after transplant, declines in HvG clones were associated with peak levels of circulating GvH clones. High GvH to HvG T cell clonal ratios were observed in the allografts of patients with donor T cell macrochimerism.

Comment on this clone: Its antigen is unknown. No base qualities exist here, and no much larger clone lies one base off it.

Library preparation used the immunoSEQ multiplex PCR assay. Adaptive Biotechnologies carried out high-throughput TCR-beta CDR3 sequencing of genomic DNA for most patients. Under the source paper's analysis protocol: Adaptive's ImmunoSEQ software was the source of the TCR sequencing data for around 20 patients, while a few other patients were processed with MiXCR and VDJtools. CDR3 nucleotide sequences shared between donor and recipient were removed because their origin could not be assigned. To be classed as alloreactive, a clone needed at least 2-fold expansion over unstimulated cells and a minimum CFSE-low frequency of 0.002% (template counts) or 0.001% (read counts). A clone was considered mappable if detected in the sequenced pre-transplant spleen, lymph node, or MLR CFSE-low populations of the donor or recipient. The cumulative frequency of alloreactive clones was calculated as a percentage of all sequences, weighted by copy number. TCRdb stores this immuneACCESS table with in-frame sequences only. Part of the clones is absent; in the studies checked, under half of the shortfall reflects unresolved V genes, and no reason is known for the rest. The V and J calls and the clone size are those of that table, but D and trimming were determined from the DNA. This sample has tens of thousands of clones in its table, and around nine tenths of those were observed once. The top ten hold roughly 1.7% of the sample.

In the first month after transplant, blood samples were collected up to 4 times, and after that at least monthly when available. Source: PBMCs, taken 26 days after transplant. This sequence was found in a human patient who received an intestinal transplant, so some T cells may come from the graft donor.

The CDR3 protein: CATHGWRSNQPQHF. Read as DNA, the sequence is TGTGCCACCCACGGGTGGCGGAGCAATCAGCCCCAGCATTTT. The chain uses TRBV9 and TRBJ1-5, with no confident D gene call. The CDR3, cysteine through phenylalanine, is 14 amino acids long. Here the CDR3 DNA is all that survives: 42 bases in frame from base 1. Cut back by 9 bases and 1 base, the V and J ends lie 14 bases apart. Sequences SGDLS (CDR1) and YYNGEE (CDR2) are obtained from the germline V gene.